Listed below are T cell receptor beta chains from one sample, sequenced in a study of T cell repertoires in cytomegalovirus infection. For these receptors, no antigen is known. From the reads, TCRdb called clonotypes with MiXCR, one entry per CDR3 protein. The table lists 900,000 to 950,000 distinct CDR3 sequences, under 40% of them singletons. Here the sequenced sample was cultured CD8+ T cells from PBMCs, taken from culture after CMV antigen stimulation. These receptors came from a human donor in good health (CMV status not recorded). Some clones in this sample may be carry-over from other donors' samples. Both conserved end residues are trimmed from each CDR3. A D gene is named only where the DNA matches it firmly.

>TRBJ2-5|NA|TRBV20-1
SAPSLETQY
>TRBJ1-2|TRBD1|TRBV4-2
ASSQEHRGLGYGYT
>TRBJ2-1|NA|TRBV10-2
ASSDFTGANSYNEQF
>TRBJ2-1|TRBD2|TRBV7-7
ASGPIAGGPGEQF
>TRBJ1-2|TRBD1|TRBV11-1
ASSAVRGTPRLGYT
>TRBJ1-4|NA|TRBV7-9
ASSRGLGELF
>TRBJ2-7|NA|TRBV10-3
AISDPQNEQY
>TRBJ2-5|TRBD2|TRBV20-1
SAPPGLGKAQY
>TRBJ1-6|NA|TRBV13
ASSSLGESYNSPLH
>TRBJ1-3|NA|TRBV12-3/TRBV12-4
VSSLIGVNSGNTIY
>TRBJ1-6|TRBD1|TRBV6-2/TRBV6-3
ASSFGQGANSPLH
>TRBJ2-3|NA|TRBV7-2
ASSWVAGTDTQY
>TRBJ2-2|NA|TRBV7-9
ASSGGSARGNTGELF
>TRBJ1-3|NA|TRBV12-3/TRBV12-4
ASSLAHSYSGNTIY
>TRBJ2-2|NA|TRBV5-4
ASSLVGETLAGELF
>TRBJ2-2|TRBD1|TRBV7-2
ASSPGPGTGVTGELF
>TRBJ2-3|NA|TRBV27
ASSLRYRRTDTQY
>TRBJ2-1|NA|TRBV7-9
ASSHSWGSSYNEQF
>TRBJ1-5|TRBD1|TRBV7-6
ASSLGTGARGNQPQH
>TRBJ1-5|NA|TRBV19
ASSIWPGQPQH
>TRBJ1-1|NA|TRBV20-1
SASTDGYTEAF
>TRBJ1-1|NA|TRBV5-4
ASSHGTSVAF
>TRBJ2-1|TRBD1|TRBV6-1
ASSDATGTEYNEQF
>TRBJ2-7|TRBD1|TRBV10-3
AIRDRGRWYEQY
>TRBJ2-3|TRBD2|TRBV5-4
ASSLAHGGSSTDTQY
>TRBJ1-1|NA|TRBV28
ASRPPGDTEAF
>TRBJ2-3|TRBD2|TRBV4-1
ASSPGLAGGGTQY
>TRBJ1-4|NA|TRBV27
ASSLYQGNNEKLF
>TRBJ1-6|TRBD1|TRBV4-2
ASSPGQGSNSPLH
>TRBJ2-2|TRBD2|TRBV7-6
ASTTELAGEPGELF
>TRBJ1-2|TRBD1|TRBV6-5
ASSPGQVLGSYGYT
>TRBJ1-3|NA|TRBV7-4
ASSLVSVSGNTIY
>TRBJ2-5|NA|TRBV28
ASSFLRASQETQY
>TRBJ1-6|TRBD1|TRBV13
ASSLVGTGRGSPLH
>TRBJ2-1|TRBD2|TRBV7-3
ASSLWTSGGRYEQF
>TRBJ1-5|NA|TRBV5-8
ASSLEPGMDQPQH
>TRBJ1-2|NA|TRBV27
ASSLSNSYGYT
>TRBJ2-4|TRBD1|TRBV19
ASSKGQGGAKNIQY
>TRBJ2-3|TRBD2|TRBV12-3/TRBV12-4
ASYPRAPSGGPTDTQY
>TRBJ2-5|TRBD2|TRBV10-3
AIGKTSGSATQETQY
>TRBJ2-1|NA|TRBV28
ASSAGGWYNEQF
>TRBJ2-7|NA|TRBV29-1
SVVWGYEQY
>TRBJ2-2|NA|TRBV6-5
ASSYRATGELF
>TRBJ1-3|TRBD1|TRBV6-8
ASRDRIYAGNTIY
>TRBJ2-1|TRBD1|TRBV29-1
SALGVDRTGTAYNEQF
>TRBJ2-3|TRBD2|TRBV28
ASSFRGGRLGDTQY
>TRBJ2-1|TRBD2|TRBV6-2/TRBV6-3
VSSYSRAGGRNEQF
>TRBJ1-1|NA|TRBV7-2
ASSLGGSVNTEAF
>TRBJ2-6|NA|TRBV9
ASSVAIGGSGANVLT
>TRBJ2-1|TRBD1|TRBV7-6
ASSLFDPRDRVDEQF
>TRBJ1-1|NA|TRBV5-6
ASSLARIAF
>TRBJ2-5|TRBD2|TRBV7-9
ASSFPTSGGTKTQY
>TRBJ2-2|NA|TRBV4-2
ASSSYPDHTGELF